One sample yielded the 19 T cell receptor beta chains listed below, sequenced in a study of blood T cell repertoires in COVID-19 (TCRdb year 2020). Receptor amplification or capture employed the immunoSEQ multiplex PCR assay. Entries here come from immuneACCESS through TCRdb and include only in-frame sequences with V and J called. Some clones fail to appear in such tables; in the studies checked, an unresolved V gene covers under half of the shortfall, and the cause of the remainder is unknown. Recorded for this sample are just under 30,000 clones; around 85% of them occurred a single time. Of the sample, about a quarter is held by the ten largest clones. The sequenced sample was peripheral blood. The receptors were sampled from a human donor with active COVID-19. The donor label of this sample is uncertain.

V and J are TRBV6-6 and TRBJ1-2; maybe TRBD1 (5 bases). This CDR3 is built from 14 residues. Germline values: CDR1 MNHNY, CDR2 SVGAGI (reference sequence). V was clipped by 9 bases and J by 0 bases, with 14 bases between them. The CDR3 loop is CASLSGDSNYGYTF. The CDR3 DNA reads TGTGCCAGTCTCTCCGGGGACTCTAACTATGGCTACACCTTC.

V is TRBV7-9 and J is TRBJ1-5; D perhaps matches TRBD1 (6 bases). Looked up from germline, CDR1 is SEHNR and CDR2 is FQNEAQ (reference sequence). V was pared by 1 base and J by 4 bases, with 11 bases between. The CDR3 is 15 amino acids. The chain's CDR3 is CASSLGGGGNQPQHF. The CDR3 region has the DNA TGTGCCAGCAGCTTAGGGGGAGGGGGAAATCAGCCCCAGCATTTT.

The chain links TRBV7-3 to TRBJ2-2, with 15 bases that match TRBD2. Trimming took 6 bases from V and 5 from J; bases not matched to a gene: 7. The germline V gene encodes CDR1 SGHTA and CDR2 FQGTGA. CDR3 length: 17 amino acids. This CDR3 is CASSGLAGGPGTGELFF. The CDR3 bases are TGTGCCAGCAGTGGACTAGCGGGAGGGCCAGGAACCGGGGAGCTGTTTTTT.

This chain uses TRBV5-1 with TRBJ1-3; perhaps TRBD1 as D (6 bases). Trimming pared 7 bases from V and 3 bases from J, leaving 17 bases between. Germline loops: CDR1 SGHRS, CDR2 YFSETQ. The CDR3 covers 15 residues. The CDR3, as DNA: TGCGCCAGCGGAGAGACAGGTTCCGGTGGAAACACCATATATTTT. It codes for CASGETGSGGNTIYF.

CDR3 residues: CASSLQARNGYTF. CDR3 nucleotides: TGTGCCAGCAGTTTACAGGCCCGGAATGGCTACACCTTC. The chain recombines TRBV6-5 with TRBJ1-2; TRBD1 is a possible D gene (5 bases). Trimming left V 4 bases short and J 6 bases short, with 12 bases between. Germline loops: CDR1 MNHEY, CDR2 SVGAGI. This CDR3 comprises 13 residues.

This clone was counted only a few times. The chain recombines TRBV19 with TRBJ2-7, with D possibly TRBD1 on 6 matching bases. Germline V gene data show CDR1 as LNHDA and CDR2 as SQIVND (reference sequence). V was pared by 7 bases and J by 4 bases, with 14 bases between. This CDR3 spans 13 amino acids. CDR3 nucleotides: TGTGCCAGTAATGCAGGGGTGCTTTACGAGCAGTACTTC. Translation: CASNAGVLYEQYF.

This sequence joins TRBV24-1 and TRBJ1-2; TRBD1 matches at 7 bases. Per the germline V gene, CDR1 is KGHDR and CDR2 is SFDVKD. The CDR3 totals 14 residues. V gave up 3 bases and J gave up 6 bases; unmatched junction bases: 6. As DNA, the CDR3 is TGTGCCACCAGTGATAGTAGACAGGGCGATGGCTACACCTTC. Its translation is CATSDSRQGDGYTF.

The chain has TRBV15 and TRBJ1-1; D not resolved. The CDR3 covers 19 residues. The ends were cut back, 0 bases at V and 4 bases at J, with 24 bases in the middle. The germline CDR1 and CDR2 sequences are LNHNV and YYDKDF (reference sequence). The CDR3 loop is CATSREPLFAGMDGTEAFF. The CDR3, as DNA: TGTGCCACCAGCAGAGAACCCCTCTTTGCGGGGATGGATGGCACTGAAGCTTTCTTT.

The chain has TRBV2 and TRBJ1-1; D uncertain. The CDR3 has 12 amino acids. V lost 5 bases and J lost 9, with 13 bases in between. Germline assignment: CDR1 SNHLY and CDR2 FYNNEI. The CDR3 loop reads CASSTETRQAFF. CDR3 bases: TGTGCCAGCAGTACCGAGACTCGGCAAGCTTTCTTT. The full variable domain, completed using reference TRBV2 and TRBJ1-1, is EPEVTQTPSHQVTQMGQEVILRCVPISNHLYFYWYRQILGQKVEFLVSFYNNEISEKSEIFDDQFSVERPDGSNFTLKIRSTKLEDSAMYFCASSTETRQAFFGQGTRLTVV.

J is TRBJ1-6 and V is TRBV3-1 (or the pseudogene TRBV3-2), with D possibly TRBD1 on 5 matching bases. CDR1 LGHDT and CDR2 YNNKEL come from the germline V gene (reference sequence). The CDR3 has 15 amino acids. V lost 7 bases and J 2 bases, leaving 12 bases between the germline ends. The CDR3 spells CASNEGTPYNSPLHF. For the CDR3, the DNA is TGTGCCAGCAACGAGGGGACTCCCTATAATTCACCCCTCCACTTT.

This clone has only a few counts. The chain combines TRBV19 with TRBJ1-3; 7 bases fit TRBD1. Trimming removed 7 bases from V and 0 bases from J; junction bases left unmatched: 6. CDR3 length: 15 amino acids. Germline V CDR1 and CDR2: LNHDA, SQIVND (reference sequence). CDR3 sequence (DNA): TGTGCCAGTAAAGCGACAGGGCTCTCTGGAAACACCATATATTTT. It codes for CASKATGLSGNTIYF.

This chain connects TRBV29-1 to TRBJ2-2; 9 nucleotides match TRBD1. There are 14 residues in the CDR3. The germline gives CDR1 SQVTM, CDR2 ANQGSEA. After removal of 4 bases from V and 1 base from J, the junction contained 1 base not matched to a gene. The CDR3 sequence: CSVGGQGNTGELFF. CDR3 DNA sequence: TGCAGCGTTGGGGGACAGGGGAACACCGGGGAGCTGTTTTTT.

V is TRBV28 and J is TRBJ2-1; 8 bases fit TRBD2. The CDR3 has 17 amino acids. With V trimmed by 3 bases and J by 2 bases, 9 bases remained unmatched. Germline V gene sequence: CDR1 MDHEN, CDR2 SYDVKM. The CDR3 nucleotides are TGTGCCAGCAGTTTCCCTTACAGCGGGAGTACCTACAATGAGCAGTTCTTC. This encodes CASSFPYSGSTYNEQFF. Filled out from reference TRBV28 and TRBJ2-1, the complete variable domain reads DVKVTQSSRYLVKRTGEKVFLECVQDMDHENMFWYRQDPGLGLRLIYFSYDVKMKEKGDIPEGYSVSREKKERFSLILESASTNQTSMYLCASSFPYSGSTYNEQFFGPGTRLTVL.

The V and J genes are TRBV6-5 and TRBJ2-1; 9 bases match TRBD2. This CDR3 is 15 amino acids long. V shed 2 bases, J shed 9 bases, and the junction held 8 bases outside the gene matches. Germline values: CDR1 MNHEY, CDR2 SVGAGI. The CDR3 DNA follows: TGTGCCAGCAGTTACCCCCTAGCGGGAATCTTTGAGCAGTTCTTC. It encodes CASSYPLAGIFEQFF.

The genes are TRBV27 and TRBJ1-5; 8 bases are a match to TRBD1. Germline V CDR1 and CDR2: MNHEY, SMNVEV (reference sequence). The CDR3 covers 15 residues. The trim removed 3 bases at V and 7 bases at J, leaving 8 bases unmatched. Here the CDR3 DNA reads TGTGCCAGCAGTTTCGGGTCAGGGGGCGGGCAGCCCCAGCATTTT. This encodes CASSFGSGGGQPQHF.

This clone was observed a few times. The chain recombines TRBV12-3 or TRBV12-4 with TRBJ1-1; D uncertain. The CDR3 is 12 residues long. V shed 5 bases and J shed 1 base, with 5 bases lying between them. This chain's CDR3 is CASSPRNTEAFF. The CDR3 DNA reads TGTGCCAGCAGTCCCAGGAACACTGAAGCTTTCTTT.

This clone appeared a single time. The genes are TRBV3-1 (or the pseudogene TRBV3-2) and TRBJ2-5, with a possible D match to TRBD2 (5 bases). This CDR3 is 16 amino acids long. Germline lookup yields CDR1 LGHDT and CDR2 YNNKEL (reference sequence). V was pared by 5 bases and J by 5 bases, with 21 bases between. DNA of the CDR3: TGTGCCAGCAGCACTCCGTTCGGGAACCGTCCTGAGACCCAGTACTTC. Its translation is CASSTPFGNRPETQYF.

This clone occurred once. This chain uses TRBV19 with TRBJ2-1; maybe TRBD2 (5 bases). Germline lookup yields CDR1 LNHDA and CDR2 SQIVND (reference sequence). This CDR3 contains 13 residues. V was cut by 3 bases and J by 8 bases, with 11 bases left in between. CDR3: CASSISLADEQFF. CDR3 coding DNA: TGTGCCAGTAGTATTAGCCTAGCCGATGAGCAGTTCTTC.

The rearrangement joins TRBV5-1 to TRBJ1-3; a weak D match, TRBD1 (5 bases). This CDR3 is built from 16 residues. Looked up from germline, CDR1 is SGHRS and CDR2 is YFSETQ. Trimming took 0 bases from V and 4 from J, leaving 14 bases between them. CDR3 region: CASSLAGGWYGNTIYF. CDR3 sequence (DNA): TGCGCCAGCAGCTTGGCCGGGGGGTGGTACGGAAACACCATATATTTT.